The rows below give T cell receptor beta chains drawn from one sample of a study of T cell repertoires in cytomegalovirus infection. TCRdb passed the reads through MiXCR, listing each CDR3 protein once. The table lists 250,000 to 300,000 distinct CDR3 sequences, about 20% of them singletons, with roughly a fifth in the top ten. Their antigen targets remain unknown. Here the sequenced sample was cultured PBMCs, taken from culture after CMV antigen stimulation. Receptors originate from a human donor in good health (CMV status not recorded). Some clones in this sample may be carry-over from other donors' samples. Both conserved end residues are part of each CDR3. The D gene is left open where the match is weak.

D gene: NA
J gene: TRBJ2-3
V gene: TRBV12-5
CDR3 protein: CASGLGVNSNPDTQYF

D gene: NA
J gene: TRBJ1-1
V gene: TRBV15
CDR3 protein: CATGTGMNTEAFF

D gene: TRBD2
J gene: TRBJ2-3
V gene: TRBV7-9
CDR3 protein: CASAGLAGFSTDTQYF

D gene: TRBD1
J gene: TRBJ1-1
V gene: TRBV14
CDR3 protein: CASSQVGRGQTEAFF

D gene: TRBD2
J gene: TRBJ2-3
V gene: TRBV27
CDR3 protein: CASSLRGGSTADTQYF

D gene: TRBD1
J gene: TRBJ1-6
V gene: TRBV19
CDR3 protein: CASSMGTGKSPLHF

D gene: NA
J gene: TRBJ2-3
V gene: TRBV6-2/TRBV6-3
CDR3 protein: CASSYPTSGAWNTDTQYF

D gene: NA
J gene: TRBJ2-3
V gene: TRBV5-1
CDR3 protein: CASSPGRASTDTQYF

D gene: NA
J gene: TRBJ2-3
V gene: TRBV18
CDR3 protein: CASSPPGSPLDTQYF

D gene: NA
J gene: TRBJ1-5
V gene: TRBV12-3/TRBV12-4
CDR3 protein: CASSLDFRQPQHF

D gene: TRBD2
J gene: TRBJ2-1
V gene: TRBV27
CDR3 protein: CASSTTSGWGYNEQFF

D gene: NA
J gene: TRBJ2-7
V gene: TRBV7-9
CDR3 protein: CASSQGAGNEQYF

D gene: TRBD2
J gene: TRBJ2-1
V gene: TRBV4-3
CDR3 protein: CASSQDLSGGLGEQFF

D gene: TRBD1
J gene: TRBJ2-5
V gene: TRBV6-2/TRBV6-3
CDR3 protein: CASSYSVGRGPEETQYF

D gene: TRBD1
J gene: TRBJ1-2
V gene: TRBV4-1
CDR3 protein: CASSRITPGQGAIGYTF

D gene: NA
J gene: TRBJ1-1
V gene: TRBV12-5
CDR3 protein: CASGLGTANTEAFF

D gene: TRBD1
J gene: TRBJ1-6
V gene: TRBV6-6
CDR3 protein: CASSQRQGANSPLHF

D gene: NA
J gene: TRBJ2-3
V gene: TRBV4-1
CDR3 protein: CASSQGDIASDTQYF

D gene: NA
J gene: TRBJ2-1
V gene: TRBV28
CDR3 protein: CASSSRDLLEEQFF

D gene: NA
J gene: TRBJ2-6
V gene: TRBV20-1
CDR3 protein: CSALGSGANVLTF

D gene: NA
J gene: TRBJ2-3
V gene: TRBV18
CDR3 protein: CASSPSGTQYF

D gene: TRBD2
J gene: TRBJ2-1
V gene: TRBV7-2
CDR3 protein: CASSLGRRTRTSGIRPSSYNEQFF

D gene: TRBD1
J gene: TRBJ2-5
V gene: TRBV18
CDR3 protein: CTSSPTRGQETQYF

D gene: NA
J gene: TRBJ2-7
V gene: TRBV12-3/TRBV12-4
CDR3 protein: CASSPGGTNYEQYF

D gene: NA
J gene: TRBJ1-2
V gene: TRBV7-4
CDR3 protein: CASTLKGGSYGYTF

D gene: NA
J gene: TRBJ1-1
V gene: TRBV7-9
CDR3 protein: CASSEDPGTEAFF